This TCR beta chain was sequenced during a study of blood T cell repertoires in COVID-19. Across the whole study: Sites in the United States, Italy and Spain provided acute and convalescent COVID-19 samples. The analysed material was cDNA or gDNA that came from T cells, B-cell-depleted T cells, or PBMCs.

Clones were sequenced by immunoSEQ multiplex PCR, and TCRdb holds only the in-frame ones, with some missing. The table has some 120,000 clones, around three quarters seen once. V was shortened by 2 bases and J by 1 base, with 6 bases between the two germline ends. Germline assignment: CDR1 SGHKS and CDR2 YYEKEE (reference sequence). CDR3 length: 14 residues. The sample taken for sequencing was peripheral blood. V usage is TRBV5-5 and J usage is TRBJ1-4; D remains unclear. The sequence derives from a man in his forties or fifties with active or convalescent COVID-19. The CDR3 DNA reads TGTGCCAGCAGCTTCGGTGTAACTAATGAAAAACTGTTTTTT. It yields the protein CASSFGVTNEKLFF.